This T cell receptor (beta chain) was sequenced for a study of OX40 agonist ivuxolimab in advanced cancers. Describing the broader study: Ivuxolimab was an agonistic, fully human IgG2 monoclonal antibody directed against OX40 (CD134), a costimulatory receptor. Intravenous ivuxolimab was administered to patients every 2 weeks at six dose levels: 0.01, 0.1, 0.3, 1.5, 3 and 10 mg/kg. Among the approximately 50 dose-escalation patients, about 20 had hepatocellular carcinoma, approximately 15 melanoma, 9 renal cell carcinoma and 9 head and neck cancer. The dose-escalation cohort was over 70% male with a mean age of around 62 years, ranging from roughly 23 to 79. Patients were allowed to have had prior anti-PD-1, anti-PD-L1 or anti-CTLA-4 therapy, and approximately 40% of the dose-escalation patients had previously received checkpoint inhibitors. Partial responses occurred in three dose-escalation patients, of whom one had hepatocellular carcinoma and two had cutaneous melanoma. The purpose of peripheral TCRbeta sequencing was to test whether ivuxolimab changed TCR sequence diversity and led to clonal T-cell expansion. The paper reports the monotherapy dose-escalation portion (N of about 50 patients) of the phase I ivuxolimab trial. Overall results and qualifications from the work: Antigen specificity was not determined for the clonally expanded peripheral T cells. At doses from 0.1 to 3.0 mg/kg, clonal expansion was seen in both CD4+ and CD8+ blood T cells between baseline and week 6. After ivuxolimab, expanded clones were on average more numerous among CD8+ T cells than among CD4+ T cells. Low levels of normalized T-cell clonal expansion were also shown by some nonresponding patients. In partial responders in the 0.1-3.0 mg/kg groups, normalized peripheral clonal expansion was found to be among the lowest, especially among CD8+ T cells.

Trimming removed 4 bases from V and 1 base from J; the gene matches leave 4 bases unexplained. From the cysteine through the phenylalanine, the CDR3 covers 14 amino acids. The only DNA kept is the CDR3, 42 bases in frame from the first base. The germline V gene sets CDR1 to SGHRS and CDR2 to YFSETQ. For sequencing of the TCRbeta CDR3 region, genomic DNA was extracted from the sorted cells. TCRbeta CDR3 regions were sequenced using the immunoSEQ Assay. This is the immuneACCESS table as TCRdb keeps it, with only in-frame sequences that have V and J called. A part of the clones is gone; compared with another copy, unresolved V genes explain less than half, and the rest is unexplained. In all, the sample holds roughly 100,000 clones, and 85% to 90% of those were seen once. The ten largest clones represent approximately 0.8% of the sample. Patients with a history of autoimmune disease or receiving systemic immunosuppression were excluded from the trial. Peripheral blood for TCR sequencing was collected from all dose cohorts at baseline, on cycle 4 day 1, and on cycle 7 day 1. Samples came from an open-label, multicenter, first-in-human phase I dose-escalation trial of ivuxolimab. Adults with locally advanced or metastatic head and neck squamous cell, hepatocellular, melanoma or renal cell carcinoma were enrolled in the trial. Before TCR sequencing, CD4+ and CD8+ T cells were separately sorted from peripheral blood.

A note on this clone: Its cognate antigen has yet to be identified. Per-nucleotide qualities are absent, and no much larger clonotype sits a single base away.

Sequencing was performed on CD4+ or CD8+ T cells sorted from blood, taken in a trial of the OX40 agonist ivuxolimab. The receptor was isolated from an adult with an advanced solid tumor such as melanoma, head and neck, liver or kidney cancer. The V gene is TRBV5-1 and the J gene is TRBJ2-5; TRBD1 matches 7 bases in the middle. The CDR3: CASSHGQAQETQYF. The bases read TGCGCCAGCAGCCACGGACAGGCCCAAGAGACCCAGTACTTC.